This passage covers 24 T cell receptor beta chains from one sample sequenced in a study of T cells in women clearing cervical HPV infection. The repertoire was sequenced with immunoSEQ multiplex PCR; TCRdb's copy has only in-frame clones and lacks some. The data include tens of thousands of clones; the top ten clones carry roughly 35%. Material: blood buffy coat. These receptors originate from a woman aged 18 to 75 with a cervical HPV16 infection that either progressed to CIN3+ or cleared (not recorded which).

Comments on this clone: The read falls 3 residues short of the CDR3 end, and the missing part is taken from the germline J gene. The rearrangement links TRBV18 to TRBJ2-7, with 9 positions matching TRBD2. Trimming at V came to 2 bases and at J to 1 base, leaving 3 bases not matched to a gene. The CDR3 has 15 residues. Germline CDR1 is KGHSH and CDR2 is LQKENI. CDR3: CASSPGGLASYEQYF. The sequenced CDR3 bases are TGTGCCAGCTCACCAGGGGGACTAGCTTCCTACGAG.

As to this clone: The read terminates 3 residues before the CDR3 end, so the remaining end is supplied by the germline J gene. The chain links TRBV29-1 to TRBJ2-3; TRBD2 is a possible D gene (6 bases). The V end lost 8 bases, the J end lost 3 bases, and 27 bases lay between the germline ends. The CDR3 sequence is 17 residues long. From germline, CDR1 is SQVTM and CDR2 ANQGSEA. The CDR3 loop is CSCLTYVEPGETDTQYF. The part of the CDR3 DNA that was read is TGCAGCTGCTTGACCTACGTGGAACCGGGGGAAACAGATACG.

Concerning this clone itself: The CDR3 is cut off 3 residues early in the read; its end comes from the germline J gene. The rearrangement links TRBV7-6 to TRBJ2-5; D gene uncertain. CDR3 length: 13 amino acids. The ends were cut back, 4 bases at V and 3 bases at J, with 9 bases in the middle. Germline CDR1 and CDR2: SGHVS and FNYEAQ. CDR3 sequence: CASSSLQEETQYF. Partial CDR3 DNA: TGTGCCAGCAGCTCGCTGCAGGAAGAGACC.

A note on this clone: Read coverage stops 3 residues before the CDR3 terminus; the germline J gene supplies the remainder. The rearrangement uses TRBV7-3 and TRBJ2-1, with 7 bases matching TRBD2. This CDR3 spans 14 amino acids. Losses at the gene ends were 5 bases for V and 6 bases for J; bases not matched to a gene: 7. Germline CDR1 reads SGHTA; CDR2 reads FQGTGA. CDR3 DNA (partial): TGTGCCAGCAGCCCCGGGACTACCCTCAATGAG. Encoded protein: CASSPGTTLNE. The entire CDR3 protein is CASSPGTTLNEQFF.

A note on this clone: The CDR3 end lies 3 residues beyond the end of the read and is filled in from the germline J gene. The J gene is TRBJ2-7, the V gene TRBV20-1, with TRBD1 matching 7 bases. Per germline, CDR1 DFQATT and CDR2 SNEGSKA (reference sequence). V was clipped by 2 bases and J by 0 bases; unmatched bases: 4. This CDR3 has 14 residues. The CDR3 here is CSARKGAGSYEQYF. CDR3 bases read: TGCAGTGCTAGAAAGGGGGCAGGCTCCTACGAG.

A note on this clone: With the read ending 3 residues before the CDR3 end, the germline J gene is used to fill in that end. The rearrangement links TRBV5-1 to TRBJ2-3; D is possibly TRBD1 (5 bases). The germline V gene encodes CDR1 SGHRS and CDR2 YFSETQ. There are 14 residues in the CDR3. Here the CDR3 reads CASSLGQGGQPQYF. The covered CDR3 bases are TGCGCCAGCAGCTTGGGGCAGGGCGGTCAGCCG.

As to this clone: Read data end 3 residues before the CDR3 end; the end is taken from the germline J gene. The gene calls are TRBV19 and TRBJ1-2; unclear D gene. The V end was cut by 3 bases, the J end by 2 bases, with 7 bases between. Germline V gives CDR1 LNHDA, CDR2 SQIVND (reference sequence). CDR3 size: 13 residues. The sequenced CDR3 bases are TGTGCCAGTAGTATCGTCGGGAACTATGGC. Translated, it gives CASSIVGNYG. The whole CDR3 is CASSIVGNYGYTF.

Notes on this clone: The read ends 3 residues early relative to the CDR3; the germline J gene fills the gap. The chain carries TRBV7-2 and TRBJ1-6; 7 bases match TRBD1. Trimming removed 7 bases from V and 6 bases from J; junction bases left unmatched: 3. Germline CDR1 SGHTA, CDR2 FQGNSA. The CDR3 is made up of 13 amino acids. Incomplete CDR3 DNA: TGTGCCAGCACCCGGGACAGTAATTCACCC. Its translation is CASTRDSNSP. The whole CDR3 reads CASTRDSNSPLHF.

Regarding this clone: The read comes to an end 3 residues before the CDR3 does, leaving the germline J gene to fill in the end. V usage is TRBV19 and J usage is TRBJ1-2, with 8 bases that match TRBD1. Germline-derived CDR1 and CDR2 are LNHDA and SQIVND (reference sequence). This CDR3 has 15 amino acids. J gave up 5 bases and V 0 bases, and 5 bases lay outside the gene matches. The covered CDR3 bases are TGTGCCAGTAGTATAGACTTGGGGACAGGTTATGGC. Its protein is CASSIDLGTGYG. The whole CDR3 is CASSIDLGTGYGYTF.

Comment on this clone: The observed sequence ends 3 residues before the CDR3 terminus, with the missing tail filled in from the germline J gene. The chain is built from TRBV19 and TRBJ2-2; 7 bases line up with TRBD2. Germline CDR1 LNHDA, CDR2 SQIVND (reference sequence). The CDR3 is 18 amino acids. J was trimmed by 2 bases and V by 0 bases; bases with no gene match: 9. This CDR3 is CASSIDRRSGTNTGELFF. CDR3 bases read: TGTGCCAGTAGTATAGATCGAAGAAGCGGGACCAACACCGGGGAG.

A word on this clone: The CDR3 goes on 3 residues after the read ends, and that part is filled in from the germline J gene. The chain has TRBV19 and TRBJ2-5; 11 bases align to TRBD2. The J segment lost 0 bases and the V segment lost 3 bases, leaving 6 bases of the junction unmatched. CDR3 length: 17 residues. Germline V lookup: CDR1 LNHDA, CDR2 SQIVND (reference sequence). CDR3 bases read: TGTGCCAGTAGTATTAGCGGGGGGGAGCTGTACCAAGAGACC. This gives the protein CASSISGGELYQET. The entire CDR3 is CASSISGGELYQETQYF.

About this clone: The read comes to an end 3 residues before the CDR3 does, leaving the germline J gene to fill in the end. The V and J genes are TRBV19 and TRBJ2-7; 9 nucleotides match TRBD1. This CDR3 region has 14 residues. Germline CDR1 is LNHDA and CDR2 is SQIVND (reference sequence). V was pared by 7 bases and J by 0 bases, with 4 bases of the junction left unmatched. CDR3 bases read: TGTGCCAGTACCTCGACAGGGGGCTCCTACGAG. Its protein is CASTSTGGSYE. Given in full, the CDR3 is CASTSTGGSYEQYF.

Regarding this clone: The read gets to within 3 residues of the CDR3 end, and the germline J gene fills in the rest. V gene TRBV20-1 combines with J gene TRBJ2-2; a weak D match, TRBD1 (5 bases). V lost 3 bases and J 3 bases, leaving 14 bases between the germline ends. Germline CDR1 reads DFQATT; CDR2 reads SNEGSKA (reference sequence). This CDR3 comprises 15 residues. CDR3 loop: CSARAQVSDTGELFF. CDR3 DNA, as far as it was read: TGCAGTGCTAGGGCACAGGTTTCGGACACCGGGGAG.

Of note for this clone: The read terminates 3 residues before the CDR3 end, so the remaining end is supplied by the germline J gene. The chain uses TRBV5-1 and TRBJ2-1; 9 bases line up with TRBD2. The germline V gene has CDR1 SGHRS and CDR2 YFSETQ. CDR3 length: 16 amino acids. Trimming removed 4 bases from V and 7 bases from J; junction bases left unmatched: 12. The sequenced CDR3 bases are TGCGCCAGCAGCCCTCCCCCCAGCGGGGGGAGAAATGAG. Protein product: CASSPPPSGGRNE. The entire CDR3 sequence reads CASSPPPSGGRNEQFF.

Details on this clone: Read sequence stops 3 residues before the CDR3 end, and the germline J gene provides the missing end. This chain uses TRBV5-4 with TRBJ2-7; 7 bases fit TRBD1. V gave up 0 bases and J gave up 2 bases; unmatched junction bases: 5. The germline V gene encodes CDR1 SGHNT and CDR2 YYREEE (reference sequence). CDR3 size: 15 residues. CDR3 in amino acids: CASSLAVGGAYEQYF. Partial CDR3 DNA: TGTGCCAGCAGCTTGGCGGTAGGGGGCGCCTACGAG.

Comments on this clone: Coverage ceases 3 residues before the CDR3 finishes, and the germline J gene fills in the end. The chain links TRBV6-2 or TRBV6-3 to TRBJ1-4; D perhaps matches TRBD1 (6 bases). The V gene's germline CDR1 is MNHEY and CDR2 SVGEGT. The CDR3 sequence is 13 residues long. Trimming took off 10 bases at V and 5 bases at J, with 14 bases between the two ends. The sequenced CDR3 bases are TGTGCCACCGCGAAGGGGGAAAATGAAAAA. Amino acid sequence: CATAKGENEK. The full CDR3 protein is CATAKGENEKLFF.

As to this clone: Sequencing ends 3 residues short of the CDR3 end; the germline J gene provides the rest. The chain is built from TRBV2 and TRBJ1-1; D remains ambiguous. The germline V gene has CDR1 SNHLY and CDR2 FYNNEI. This CDR3 is 13 amino acids long. V dropped 2 bases and J dropped 1 base, with 5 bases sitting between them. CDR3 bases read: TGTGCCAGCAGTGAATTAGAGAACACTGAA. Translating it yields CASSELENTE. The CDR3 in full is CASSELENTEAFF.

A remark on this clone: Coverage ceases 3 residues before the CDR3 finishes, and the germline J gene fills in the end. The genes are TRBV5-6 and TRBJ1-2; possibly TRBD1 for D (5 bases). Germline V gene lookup returns CDR1 SGHDT and CDR2 YYEEEE. This CDR3 contains 15 residues. V shed 4 bases and J shed 3 bases, with 16 bases lying between them. The sequenced CDR3 bases are TGTGCCAGCAGCCCCACAGGTGGAATTTACTATGGC. It yields the protein CASSPTGGIYYG. In full, the CDR3 reads CASSPTGGIYYGYTF.

In regard to this clone: The same CDR3 is also encoded by other DNA sequences in this sample. The CDR3 bases that were read are TGTGCCAGCTCGCTAGCGGGAGGGCCAGATACG. Amino acid sequence: CASSLAGGPDT. The full-length CDR3 reads as CASSLAGGPDTQYF. The rearrangement joins TRBV6-2 or TRBV6-3 to TRBJ2-3, with 12 bases matching TRBD2. From the germline J gene comes the end of the CDR3, since the read stops 3 residues before it. V lost 8 bases to trimming and J lost 4 bases; unmatched junction nucleotides: 4. The CDR3 is 14 residues long. Germline assignment: CDR1 MNHEY and CDR2 SVGEGT.

Remarks on this clone: Read data end 3 residues before the CDR3 end; the end is taken from the germline J gene. V usage is TRBV30 and J usage is TRBJ2-3; 8 bases match TRBD2. Per germline, CDR1 GTSNPN and CDR2 SVGIG (reference sequence). This CDR3 contains 13 residues. CDR3 loop: CAWSVSGVETQYF. The CDR3 bases that were read are TGTGCCTGGAGTGTTAGCGGGGTAGAGACG.

On this clone: The read halts 3 residues ahead of the CDR3 end, with the missing end drawn from the germline J gene. The rearrangement uses TRBV7-9 and TRBJ2-7; D uncertain. V was clipped by 4 bases and J by 2 bases, with 3 bases between them. Germline V gene sequence: CDR1 SEHNR, CDR2 FQNEAQ (reference sequence). The CDR3 totals 11 residues. CDR3: CASSSAYEQYF. The CDR3 bases that were read are TGTGCCAGCAGCTCCGCCTACGAG.

As regards this clone: Read data end 3 residues before the CDR3 end; the end is taken from the germline J gene. V usage is TRBV7-6 and J usage is TRBJ2-7; D may be TRBD1 (6 bases). This CDR3 has 14 amino acids. Germline lookup yields CDR1 SGHVS and CDR2 FNYEAQ. Trimming cost V 5 bases and J 1 base, with 12 bases left between them. The CDR3 sequence: CASSPGTISYEQYF. The part of the CDR3 DNA that was read is TGTGCCAGCAGCCCCGGGACAATTTCCTACGAG.

To note about this clone: The CDR3 end falls 3 residues outside the read, so it is completed with the germline J gene. The chain couples TRBV19 to TRBJ1-3; the match to TRBD1 covers 8 bases. Losses at the gene ends were 5 bases for V and 4 bases for J; bases not matched to a gene: 4. From germline, CDR1 is LNHDA and CDR2 SQIVND (reference sequence). The CDR3 has 14 residues. Partial CDR3 DNA: TGTGCCAGTAGTGGACAGGGCCACGGAAACACC. This encodes CASSGQGHGNT. The CDR3, in full, reads CASSGQGHGNTIYF.

Remarks on this clone: The read is 3 residues too short to cover the CDR3 end, so that end is filled in from the germline J gene. The rearrangement joins TRBV5-6 to TRBJ2-7, with D unresolved. Germline V gene data show CDR1 as SGHDT and CDR2 as YYEEEE. V lost 0 bases and J 2 bases, leaving 3 bases between the germline ends. CDR3 length: 12 amino acids. The CDR3 sequence: CASSLDTYEQYF. CDR3 DNA (partial): TGTGCCAGCAGCTTGGACACCTACGAG.